The source of this TCR beta chain is a study of blood T cell repertoires in COVID-19. About the research overall: Sources were T cells, B-cell-depleted T cells, or PBMCs; the material itself was cDNA or gDNA.

This clone appeared once. Per the original methods: Cell counts per sample came from amplifying reference gene primers. The table came from immunoSEQ multiplex PCR; TCRdb's copy has only in-frame clones and leaves some out. The V and J calls and clone size come from that table; D and trimming were worked out from the DNA. The sample has roughly 220,000 clones; 86% are singletons. Residents of 24 US areas, aged about 18 to 95 years, made up the participants. Clinical histories supplied by participants themselves formed the basis of cohort assignment. Specimen: PBMCs or T cells enriched from blood (not recorded which). This TCR was recovered from a woman aged 35 to 49 with acute COVID-19.

The CDR3 reads CASSSGTAYTEAFF. DNA for the CDR3: TGTGCCAGCAGTTCCGGGACAGCGTACACTGAAGCTTTCTTT. The J gene is TRBJ1-1, the V gene TRBV6-5; TRBD1 agrees at 7 bases. The J segment lost 3 bases and the V segment lost 4 bases, leaving 5 bases of the junction unmatched. Germline loops: CDR1 MNHEY, CDR2 SVGAGI. The length of the CDR3 is 14 residues.